Below are 5 T cell receptor beta chains sequenced from a single sample in a study of cytomegalovirus exposure and HLA in healthy donors. A multiplex PCR was run with 60 Vbeta primers and 13 Jbeta primers. Profiled with immunoSEQ multiplex PCR; TCRdb holds only in-frame clones, not every one. Among around 100,000 clones listed, approximately 74% were seen once. The sample taken for sequencing was PBMCs. These receptor sequences come from a woman aged 40-49 years in good health and CMV-seronegative.

This clone has just a few counts. This chain connects TRBV2 to TRBJ2-1, with 11 bases lining up with TRBD1. This CDR3 has 16 amino acids. The ends lost 6 bases at V and 5 bases at J; junction bases unmatched: 9. Germline loops: CDR1 SNHLY, CDR2 FYNNEI. The CDR3 reads CASRDRTGGRDNEQFF. DNA for the CDR3: TGTGCCAGCAGGGACCGGACAGGGGGCAGGGACAATGAGCAGTTCTTC.

Of note for this clone: The CDR3 does not close with the conserved phenylalanine or tryptophan, likely indicating a read error. The chain uses TRBV7-2 and TRBJ2-7; 9 positions agree with TRBD2. This CDR3 spans 15 amino acids. The V and J ends lost 4 bases and 9 bases, in that order; junction bases with no gene match: 13. CDR1 is SGHTA, CDR2 FQGNSA, per germline. The CDR3 sequence: CASSSVAGVKLRQYL. The CDR3, as DNA: TGTGCCAGCAGCTCAGTAGCGGGAGTTAAGTTGCGGCAGTACCTC.

The CDR3 loop is CASSLEGQGLLSPYEQYF. The DNA of the CDR3 is TGTGCCAGCAGCTTGGAGGGACAGGGTCTTCTCTCCCCCTACGAGCAGTACTTC. The chain carries TRBV5-6 and TRBJ2-5, with TRBD1 matching over 9 bases. The J call could be wrong; TRBJ2-7 is a better fit for the DNA end. The CDR3 totals 18 residues. CDR1 SGHDT and CDR2 YYEEEE come from the germline V gene.

Comment on this clone: The sample contains more than one DNA sequence encoding this CDR3. This chain links TRBV28 with TRBJ1-6; D uncertain. V was shortened by 4 bases and J by 13 bases, with 14 bases between the two germline ends. CDR3 length equals 13 residues. In germline, CDR1 is MDHEN, CDR2 SYDVKM. The CDR3 here is CASSSKVESPLHF. The DNA of the CDR3 is TGTGCCAGCAGTTCCAAAGTGGAGTCCCCCCTCCACTTT.

The genes are TRBV21-1 and TRBJ2-7; the D call in the table, TRBD2, was not verified against the DNA. TRBV21-1 is a pseudogene locus. The CDR3 is 13 amino acids. CDR3 coding DNA: TGTGCCAGCAGCAACCCGTACGGCTACGAGCAGTACTTC. As protein: CASSNPYGYEQYF.